A selection of T cell receptor beta chains follows, all from one sample in a study of blood T cell repertoires in COVID-19. Profiled with immunoSEQ multiplex PCR; TCRdb holds only in-frame clones, not every one. The sample yields 90,000 to 120,000 clones, approximately 92% seen once. What was sequenced was peripheral blood. The receptors here all came from a woman aged 80 or older with acute or convalescent COVID-19. Each CDR3 is given with its conserved first and last residue. D genes are given only for firm matches. Size is omitted from some rows. Given values are once, few, many or a class for expanded clones.

j_call,d_call,v_call,clone_size,cdr3_nt,cdr3_aa
TRBJ2-3,NA,TRBV5-1,NA,TGCGCCAGCAGCCCCCAGGGTCCAGATACGCAGTATTTT,CASSPQGPDTQYF
TRBJ2-1,TRBD2,TRBV11-2,NA,TGTGCCAGCACCCCCCCGGGACTAAGATACAATGAGCAGTTCTTC,CASTPPGLRYNEQFF
TRBJ2-7,NA,TRBV25-1,NA,TGTGCCAGCAGTCAGGCGGGAACACTCTACGAGCAGTACTTC,CASSQAGTLYEQYF
TRBJ2-5,NA,TRBV10-3,once,TGTGCCATCAGTGAGTCGAACATCCAAGAGACCCAGTACTTC,CAISESNIQETQYF
TRBJ1-2,TRBD1,TRBV12-5,NA,TGTGCTAGTGGTTTGACCGGGACAGGGGGTAACTATGGCTACACCTTC,CASGLTGTGGNYGYTF
TRBJ2-1,NA,TRBV10-3,NA,TGTGCCATCAGTGAGTTTAGCCCTAGAGTCGACAATGAGCAGTTCTTC,CAISEFSPRVDNEQFF
TRBJ1-2,TRBD1,TRBV5-6,NA,TGTGCCAGCAGCCCCAGGACAGGGGGTTGGTATGGCTACACCTTC,CASSPRTGGWYGYTF
TRBJ2-3,TRBD1,TRBV5-3,once,TGTGCCAGAAGCCCGGGACAGGGGGCGTTTGCGTCCACAGATACGCAGTATTTT,CARSPGQGAFASTDTQYF
TRBJ2-7,TRBD1,TRBV18,NA,TGTGCCAGCGAAACAGGGGTAGGTTACGAGCAGTACTTC,CASETGVGYEQYF
TRBJ1-2,TRBD1,TRBV29-1,once,TGCAGCGTAGTAGACAGGGGTGAGGGCTACACCTTC,CSVVDRGEGYTF
TRBJ2-2,TRBD1,TRBV7-9,NA,TGTGCCAGCAGCTTAGGGGGACAGAGAAACACCGGGGAGCTGTTTTTT,CASSLGGQRNTGELFF
TRBJ1-1,NA,TRBV5-5,NA,TGTGCCAGCAGCCCGCAGGTCGAAACGAACACTGAAGCTTTCTTT,CASSPQVETNTEAFF
TRBJ2-7,TRBD2,TRBV4-1,few,TGCGCCAGCGGACTAGCGGAAACCTACGAGCAGTACTTC,CASGLAETYEQYF
TRBJ2-3,NA,TRBV19,once,TGTGCCAGTAGTATAAGCACAGGCACAGATACGCAGTATTTT,CASSISTGTDTQYF
TRBJ1-3,NA,TRBV6-1,NA,TGTGCCAGCAGTGAACGACTTACGAACTCTGGAAACACCATATATTTT,CASSERLTNSGNTIYF
TRBJ1-2,NA,TRBV5-4,once,TGTGCCAGCAGCCCGGACGGGGGATTTTATGGCTACACCTTC,CASSPDGGFYGYTF
TRBJ2-7,NA,TRBV27,NA,TGTGCCAGCAGTTTATCTCCGCCGGGAGCCTTCCGCTACGAGCAGTACTTC,CASSLSPPGAFRYEQYF
TRBJ1-2,NA,TRBV5-1,NA,TGCGCCAGCAGCTTGGATCAGGGATCTGGCTACACCTTC,CASSLDQGSGYTF
TRBJ2-1,NA,TRBV6-6,NA,TGTGCCAGCAGTTACTCCGGTCAGGGGAATGAGCAGTTCTTC,CASSYSGQGNEQFF
TRBJ1-6,TRBD1,TRBV7-2,NA,TGTGCCAGCAGCTCCACAGGGGGGATGTATTCACCCCTCCACTTT,CASSSTGGMYSPLHF
TRBJ1-1,TRBD1,TRBV27,NA,TGTGCCAGCAGTCGACAGGGTGCAATGGCTTTCTTT,CASSRQGAMAFF
TRBJ2-1,NA,TRBV5-4,NA,TGTGCCAGCAGCCCGACCGGGCCGGGGAATGAGCAGTTCTTC,CASSPTGPGNEQFF
TRBJ2-1,TRBD2,TRBV6-5,NA,TGTGCCAGCAGCCCCGGGACTAGTTTCTATGAGCAGTTCTTC,CASSPGTSFYEQFF
TRBJ2-3,TRBD2,TRBV6-6,once,TGTGCCAGCAGTAAGCGGGGGGCAATCACAGATACGCAGTATTTT,CASSKRGAITDTQYF
TRBJ2-4,NA,TRBV3-1/TRBV3-2,NA,TGTGCCAGCAGCCAAGCGGGACTAGCCAAAAACATTCAGTACTTC,CASSQAGLAKNIQYF
TRBJ1-2,NA,TRBV6-5,NA,TGTGCCAGCAGTTACGGAGGCAGAAACCTCTATGGCTACACCTTC,CASSYGGRNLYGYTF
TRBJ2-7,NA,TRBV2,NA,TGTGCCAGCAGGTTTCCAGGGATCTACGAGCAGTACTTC,CASRFPGIYEQYF
TRBJ2-1,TRBD1,TRBV28,NA,TGTGCCAGCTGTTCCCGGGGGACAGGGGCCAATGAGCAGTTCTTC,CASCSRGTGANEQFF
TRBJ2-5,NA,TRBV21-1,NA,TGTGCCAGCAGCAAATCGGGACAGGGGTTACAACCCCCTACCCAAGAGACCCAGTACTTC,CASSKSGQGLQPPTQETQYF
TRBJ2-2,TRBD2,TRBV9,NA,TGTGCCAGCAGCGTACCCCGCTCGGGGGCGGGGGGAACCGGGGAGCTGTTTTTT,CASSVPRSGAGGTGELFF
TRBJ1-1,TRBD1,TRBV4-3,NA,TGCGCCAGCAGCCAAACCTTAGACAGGGACACTGAAGCTTTCTTT,CASSQTLDRDTEAFF
TRBJ2-7,NA,TRBV6-6,NA,TGTGCCAGCAGTTACGGCCAGGGGAACTACGAGCAGTACTTC,CASSYGQGNYEQYF
TRBJ1-6,NA,TRBV18,NA,TGTGCCAGCTCACCAGGGTCGGGGCCCCTCCACTTT,CASSPGSGPLHF
TRBJ2-5,TRBD1,TRBV28,NA,TGTGCCAGCTCCAACAGGGGGGAGACCCAGTACTTC,CASSNRGETQYF
TRBJ2-7,NA,TRBV13,NA,TGTGCCAGCAGCTTCCCGGGACAACCCTACGAGCAGTACTTC,CASSFPGQPYEQYF
TRBJ1-1,TRBD1,TRBV19,NA,TGTGCCAGTAGTATTGGAGGGGGCGCGAACACTGAAGCTTTCTTT,CASSIGGGANTEAFF
TRBJ1-2,NA,TRBV5-6,NA,TGTGCCAGCAGCTCCCCGGGACAAACCTATGGCTACACCTTC,CASSSPGQTYGYTF
TRBJ1-5,NA,TRBV28,NA,TGTGCCAGCAGTTTCATAAATTCCGTAGTAAATCAGCCCCAGCATTTT,CASSFINSVVNQPQHF
TRBJ1-3,TRBD1,TRBV19,NA,TGTGCCAGTAACCCGGGACAGGGGATCTCTGGAAACACCATATATTTT,CASNPGQGISGNTIYF
TRBJ2-7,TRBD1,TRBV27,NA,TGTGCCAGCAGTTTACACCACCCGGGACAGAGCTCCTACGAGCAGTACTTC,CASSLHHPGQSSYEQYF
TRBJ2-2,TRBD2,TRBV4-3,NA,TGCGCCAGCAGCCAAGATCTTGTCAAGCGGGGGGGCGGCGGGGAGCTGTTTTTT,CASSQDLVKRGGGGELFF
TRBJ2-3,NA,TRBV28,NA,TGTGCCAGCAGTTTTGGGGCCACAGATACGCAGTATTTT,CASSFGATDTQYF
TRBJ1-2,NA,TRBV7-8,NA,TGTGCCAGCAGCAACGGGATTCTAAACTATGGCTACACCTTC,CASSNGILNYGYTF
TRBJ1-2,NA,TRBV27,once,TGTGCCAGCAGTTTAGCGGCAGAGGCCTACTATGGCTACACCTTC,CASSLAAEAYYGYTF
TRBJ2-1,TRBD1,TRBV3-1/TRBV3-2,few,TGTGCCAGCAGCCGGGACAGGGTCGGGTCCAACAATGAGCAGTTCTTC,CASSRDRVGSNNEQFF
TRBJ2-1,NA,TRBV7-2,NA,TGTGCCAGCAGCTCGGACAGAAATGAGCAGTTCTTC,CASSSDRNEQFF
TRBJ1-2,NA,TRBV4-2,NA,TGTGCCAGCAGCCAAGACAGATCCTCTAACTATGGCTACACCTTC,CASSQDRSSNYGYTF
TRBJ2-2,NA,TRBV7-2,NA,TGTGCCAGCAGCTTAAGGCAGGGGTATAGGACCGGGGAGCTGTTTTTT,CASSLRQGYRTGELFF
TRBJ1-4,TRBD1,TRBV19,NA,TGTGCCACAAAGCCGGGACAGGGGTATGAAAAACTGTTTTTT,CATKPGQGYEKLFF
TRBJ1-1,TRBD1,TRBV18,NA,TGTGCCAGCTCACCACAATTTTCAGGGACAGGGAACACTGAAGCTTTCTTT,CASSPQFSGTGNTEAFF
TRBJ1-1,NA,TRBV10-3,NA,TGTGCCATCAATTACGCAGGGAACACTGAAGCTTTCTTT,CAINYAGNTEAFF